The rows below give T cell receptor beta chains drawn from one sample of a study of blood T cells in healthy people across ages. MiXCR, run by TCRdb on the 5' RACE reads, gives a single entry per CDR3 protein. The data show 380,000 or so distinct CDR3 sequences, roughly half seen once. Sequenced: blood. These receptors were obtained from a man in his sixties in good health. Both conserved end residues are part of each CDR3. D genes are given only for firm matches. Clone size is not always given. Where it is, it says once, few, many or a class for expanded clones.

TRBJ1-1 NA TRBV12-3/TRBV12-4 NA TGTGCCAGCAGACACCAGGGTGGTACTGAAGCTTTCTTT CASRHQGGTEAFF
TRBJ2-1 NA TRBV6-1 TRBD2 TGTGCCAGCAGTGGCCGGGGGGGTGGAGGCTACAATGAGCAGTTCTTC CASSGRGGGGYNEQFF
TRBJ1-2 NA TRBV11-2 NA TGTGCCAGCAGCTTAGACCACAGGTCTAGGGGCTACACCTTC CASSLDHRSRGYTF
TRBJ1-5 NA TRBV7-2 NA TGTGCCAGCAGCTTAGGCCGGGGGATACGGAATCTGCCCCAGCATTTT CASSLGRGIRNLPQHF
TRBJ1-6 few TRBV7-2 TRBD1 TGTGCCAGCAGCCCGGACAGGGGCCGGTTAAGTAATTCACCCCTCCACTTT CASSPDRGRLSNSPLHF
TRBJ2-7 once TRBV7-2 TRBD2 TGTGCCAGCAGCTTCCGACTAGCGGAGACCCTCTCCTACGAGCAGTACTTC CASSFRLAETLSYEQYF
TRBJ1-1 NA TRBV10-3 NA TGTGCCATCAGTGGGGCCAGAAAGAACACTGAAGCTTTCTTT CAISGARKNTEAFF
TRBJ2-5 NA TRBV7-2 TRBD2 TGTGCCAGCAGCCTAGGGACTAGCTTCAAGGAGACCCAGTACTTC CASSLGTSFKETQYF
TRBJ2-5 NA TRBV10-1 NA TGCGCCAGCAGTGAGGGGGTAATTGAGACCCAGTACTTC CASSEGVIETQYF
TRBJ1-5 NA TRBV6-5 NA TGTGCCAGCAAACCATCCGTCTATCAGCCCCAGCATTTT CASKPSVYQPQHF
TRBJ2-5 NA TRBV27 NA TGTGCCAGCATCCCGGGACCTCTCCAAGAGACCCAGTACTTC CASIPGPLQETQYF
TRBJ2-2 NA TRBV7-9 NA TGTGCCAGCATAAAGGGGAGAACATCGAACACCGGGGAGCTGTTTTTT CASIKGRTSNTGELFF
TRBJ2-7 few TRBV29-1 TRBD1 TGCAGCGTTGGGACGGACAGGCCAGGCGAGCAGTACTTC CSVGTDRPGEQYF
TRBJ2-2 few TRBV27 NA TGTGCCAGCAGTTCGAATACCAGGGCCGGGGAGCTGTTTTTT CASSSNTRAGELFF
TRBJ1-2 NA TRBV6-5 TRBD1 TGTGCCAGCAGTGCCCCGGGACAGCATAACTATGGCTACACCTTC CASSAPGQHNYGYTF
TRBJ2-5 once TRBV10-3 TRBD1 TGTGCCACCGAGGGACAGGGGCAAGAGACCCAGTACTTC CATEGQGQETQYF
TRBJ1-6 NA TRBV21-1 NA TGTGCCAGCCTAGACAGGGGGGATTCACCCCTCCACTTT CASLDRGDSPLHF
TRBJ2-1 NA TRBV7-2 NA TGTGCCAGCAGAGCCCTAGCAGTCTCCTACAATGAGCAGTTCTTC CASRALAVSYNEQFF
TRBJ1-2 NA TRBV20-1 NA TGCAGTGCTAGGCGGGAATCCGCTGGCTATGGCTACACCTTC CSARRESAGYGYTF
TRBJ2-1 NA TRBV27 TRBD1 TGTGCCAGCAGTTCCGGGACAGGGAGATACAATGAGCAGTTCTTC CASSSGTGRYNEQFF
TRBJ2-7 few TRBV7-2 NA TGTGCCAGCAGCTACTTTCGGGTCTCCTACGAGCAGTACTTC CASSYFRVSYEQYF
TRBJ2-7 few TRBV5-1 NA TGCGCCAGCAGCTTGTCTCACCACTACGAGCAGTACTTC CASSLSHHYEQYF
TRBJ1-2 NA TRBV20-1 TRBD1 TGCAGTGCCCCCCCGACAGGGATGTTGGACTATGGCTACACCTTC CSAPPTGMLDYGYTF
TRBJ2-7 many TRBV5-1 NA TGCGCCAGCAGCTTGGAATCCAGGGGTACCGCGGTTGGCGAGCAGTACTTC CASSLESRGTAVGEQYF
TRBJ2-7 once TRBV7-2 NA TGTGCCCGCAGCCAAACGGTTGACAGCACCTACGAGCAGTACTTC CARSQTVDSTYEQYF
TRBJ2-5 NA TRBV9 NA TGTGCCAGCAGCGCCCTACAATCGGTGCAGTACTTC CASSALQSVQYF
TRBJ2-3 once TRBV7-2 NA TGTGCCAGCAGCCAGGGCATGGGAGCAGATACGCAGTATTTT CASSQGMGADTQYF
TRBJ2-3 NA TRBV27 TRBD2 TGTGCCAGCAGCCGAAGAGCGGGAGGAAGCACAGATACGCAGTATTTT CASSRRAGGSTDTQYF
TRBJ2-1 NA TRBV7-2 TRBD2 TGTGCCAGCAGCAGCAGGGAGGGTGAGCAGTTCTTC CASSSREGEQFF
TRBJ2-7 NA TRBV7-2 TRBD2 TGTGCCAGCAGCTCTGTCCGGGGACTAGCGCGCAACGAGCAGTACTTC CASSSVRGLARNEQYF
TRBJ2-1 NA TRBV28 NA TGTGCCAGCAGTCCTCCGTATGGTGGTGAGCAGTTCTTC CASSPPYGGEQFF
TRBJ2-5 few TRBV9 NA TGTGCCAGCAGCCCCGGGACCTCAGGAGGGACCCAGTACTTC CASSPGTSGGTQYF
TRBJ2-3 few TRBV6-2/TRBV6-3 NA TGTGCCAGCAGTTACGTGGGAGATACGCAGTATTTT CASSYVGDTQYF
TRBJ2-1 few TRBV9 NA TGTGCCAGCAGCTGGACCGGGGACGCCCAGTTCTTC CASSWTGDAQFF
TRBJ2-1 NA TRBV29-1 TRBD1 TGCAGCGTTGACGGGACAGGGGGATTACGGTTCTTC CSVDGTGGLRFF
TRBJ1-1 NA TRBV29-1 NA TGCAGCGTTAGTCTGAACACTGAAGCTTTCTTT CSVSLNTEAFF
TRBJ2-3 NA TRBV2 TRBD1 TGTGCCAGCAGTCGCCGGGACAGGGGGTCGGATACGCAGTATTTT CASSRRDRGSDTQYF
TRBJ2-5 NA TRBV7-9 NA TGTGCCAGCAGGGCGGTTGGGATGGTACAAGAGACCCAGTACTTC CASRAVGMVQETQYF
TRBJ1-2 NA TRBV9 NA TGTGCCAGCAGCGTTACCAGGCAAGATGGCTACACCTTC CASSVTRQDGYTF
TRBJ1-1 NA TRBV18 NA TGTGCCAGCTCACCCGACAGTAACACTGAAGCTTTCTTT CASSPDSNTEAFF
TRBJ2-1 NA TRBV24-1 NA TGTGCCACCAGTGATTTGCGAGAGCAGTTCTTC CATSDLREQFF
TRBJ1-4 NA TRBV10-2 NA TGCGCCAGCAGTCCCAACAGTGCAACTAATGAAAAACTGTTTTTT CASSPNSATNEKLFF
TRBJ1-5 NA TRBV20-1 TRBD1 TGCAGTGCTAGAGTCCCGGGACAGGGTGGGGGCAATCAGCCCCAGCATTTT CSARVPGQGGGNQPQHF
TRBJ2-4 NA TRBV20-1 TRBD2 TGCAGTGCTAGAGATGTCTCTAGCGGAAACATTCAGTACTTC CSARDVSSGNIQYF
TRBJ1-5 few TRBV20-1 TRBD1 TGCAGTGCTAGGACTACATACGGGACAGACATTAGATCGCAGCATTTT CSARTTYGTDIRSQHF
TRBJ2-5 NA TRBV5-1 TRBD2 TGCGCCAGCAGCTGGGGACTAGTGGGAACGGAGACCCAGTACTTC CASSWGLVGTETQYF
TRBJ2-7 few TRBV5-1 NA TGCGCCAGCAGCTTTAGTACCGGCGGCTTCTACAATGAGCAGTACTTC CASSFSTGGFYNEQYF
TRBJ2-7 NA TRBV6-5 TRBD2 TGTGCCAGCAGTGCGTCGATATTGACTAGCGCTGAGCAGTACTTC CASSASILTSAEQYF
TRBJ2-1 NA TRBV7-2 TRBD2 TGTGCCAGCAGCTTGGAGAGCGGGATACAGACCCAGTTCTTC CASSLESGIQTQFF
TRBJ2-5 NA TRBV29-1 TRBD2 TGCAGCGTCGAAGATCCGTATTTTGATCCGGGACTAGCGGAAGAGACCCAGTACTTC CSVEDPYFDPGLAEETQYF
TRBJ2-7 NA TRBV28 NA TGTGCCAGCAGCCATGCAGACGGGACCTACGAGCAGTACTTC CASSHADGTYEQYF
TRBJ2-3 NA TRBV10-3 TRBD2 TGTGCCATCAGTGAAGAAGCGGGGGGAACCACAGATACGCAGTATTTT CAISEEAGGTTDTQYF
TRBJ2-7 NA TRBV6-2/TRBV6-3 NA TGTGCCAGCAGTGCAAGGACTTGCGGGCAGTACTTC CASSARTCGQYF
TRBJ2-1 many TRBV9 NA TGTGCCAGCAGCGTAGGACCAGCGGCAAACAATGAGCAGTTCTTC CASSVGPAANNEQFF
TRBJ2-5 NA TRBV20-1 TRBD2 TGCAGTGCTAGAGCTAGCGGGACAACAGAGACCCAGTACTTC CSARASGTTETQYF
TRBJ2-7 NA TRBV20-1 NA TGCAGTGCTAGAGTAACAAGAATCGAGCAGTACTTC CSARVTRIEQYF